This T cell receptor beta chain was obtained from a study of blood T cell repertoires in COVID-19. Background on the study: Sources were T cells, B-cell-depleted T cells, or PBMCs; the material itself was cDNA or gDNA.

Measured with immunoSEQ multiplex PCR; TCRdb has only the in-frame clones, and not every one. The sample records roughly 250,000 clones, about nine tenths being singletons. Self-reported history from a screening survey and questionnaire set each donor's cohort. This CDR3 comprises 16 residues. Trimming removed 0 bases at V and 2 bases at J, with 11 bases between. Germline-derived CDR1 and CDR2 are KGHSH and LQKENI. In its sample, this clone was seen a few times. The source is a woman in her 30s with acute COVID-19. Sample: PBMCs or T cells enriched from blood (not recorded which). V and J are TRBV18 and TRBJ1-5; a weak D match, TRBD1 (5 bases). The chain's CDR3 is CASSPPRGVGNQPQHF. CDR3 DNA sequence: TGTGCCAGCTCACCACCCCGGGGGGTCGGCAATCAGCCCCAGCATTTT.